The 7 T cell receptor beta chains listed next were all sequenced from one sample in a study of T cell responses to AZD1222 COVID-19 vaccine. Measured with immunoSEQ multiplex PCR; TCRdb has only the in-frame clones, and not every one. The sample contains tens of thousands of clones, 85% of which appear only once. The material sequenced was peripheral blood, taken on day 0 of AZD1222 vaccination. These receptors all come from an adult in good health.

The CDR3 coding sequence is TGTGCCAGCAGCCAAGCAGGGGGCCATCAGCCCCAGCATTTT. Its protein product is CASSQAGGHQPQHF. The chain uses TRBV3-1 (or the pseudogene TRBV3-2) and TRBJ1-5; TRBD1 matches 8 bases. The V gene's germline CDR1 is LGHDT and CDR2 YNNKEL (reference sequence). The CDR3 loop spans 14 amino acids. V dropped 1 base and J dropped 5; count of bases not matched to a gene: 1.

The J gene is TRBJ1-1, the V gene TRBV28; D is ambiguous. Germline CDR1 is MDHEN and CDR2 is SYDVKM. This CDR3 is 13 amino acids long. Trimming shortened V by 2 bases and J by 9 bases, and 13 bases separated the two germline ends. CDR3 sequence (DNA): TGTGCCAGCAGTTTACGCGGGGATGGTAAAGCTTTCTTT. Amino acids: CASSLRGDGKAFF.

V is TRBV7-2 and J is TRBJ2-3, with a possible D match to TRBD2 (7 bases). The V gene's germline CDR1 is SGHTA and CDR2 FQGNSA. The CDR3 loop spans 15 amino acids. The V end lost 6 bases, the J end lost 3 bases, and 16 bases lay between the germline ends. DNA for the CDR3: TGTGCCAGCAGGCCTAGGGGGGGGGCAACAGATACGCAGTATTTT. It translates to CASRPRGGATDTQYF.

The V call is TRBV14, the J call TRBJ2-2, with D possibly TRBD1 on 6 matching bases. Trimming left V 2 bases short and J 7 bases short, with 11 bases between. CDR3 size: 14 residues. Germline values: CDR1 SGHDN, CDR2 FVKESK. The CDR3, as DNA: TGTGCCAGCAGCCAACATTGGGGGCGCGGGGAGCTGTTTTTT. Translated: CASSQHWGRGELFF. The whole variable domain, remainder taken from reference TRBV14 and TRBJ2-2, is EAGVTQFPSHSVIEKGQTVTLRCDPISGHDNLYWYRRVMGKEIKFLLHFVKESKQDESGMPNNRFLAERTGGTYSTLKVQPAELEDSGVYFCASSQHWGRGELFFGEGSRLTVL.

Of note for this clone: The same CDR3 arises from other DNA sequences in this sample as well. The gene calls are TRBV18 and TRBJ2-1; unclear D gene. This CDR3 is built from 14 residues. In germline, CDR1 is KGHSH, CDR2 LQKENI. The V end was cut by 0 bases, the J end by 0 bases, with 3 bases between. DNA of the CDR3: TGTGCCAGCTCACCACCCAGCTCCTACAATGAGCAGTTCTTC. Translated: CASSPPSSYNEQFF.

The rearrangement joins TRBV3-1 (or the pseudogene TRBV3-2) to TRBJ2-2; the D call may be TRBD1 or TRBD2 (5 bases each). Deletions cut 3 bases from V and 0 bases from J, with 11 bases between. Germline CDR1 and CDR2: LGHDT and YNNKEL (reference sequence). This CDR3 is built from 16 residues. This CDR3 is CASSHPGTSNTGELFF. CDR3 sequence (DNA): TGTGCCAGCAGCCACCCGGGGACCTCGAACACCGGGGAGCTGTTTTTT.

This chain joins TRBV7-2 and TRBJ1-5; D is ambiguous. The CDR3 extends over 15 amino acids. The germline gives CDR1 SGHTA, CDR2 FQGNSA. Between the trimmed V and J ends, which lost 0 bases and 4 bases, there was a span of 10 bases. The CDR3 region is CASSLAGVRNQPQHF. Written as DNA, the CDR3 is TGTGCCAGCAGCTTAGCCGGGGTAAGGAATCAGCCCCAGCATTTT. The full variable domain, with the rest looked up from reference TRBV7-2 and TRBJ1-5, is GAGVSQSPSNKVTEKGKDVELRCDPISGHTALYWYRQSLGQGLEFLIYFQGNSAPDKSGLPSDRFSAERTGGSVSTLTIQRTQQEDSAVYLCASSLAGVRNQPQHFGDGTRLSIL.